Listed here are 28 T cell receptor beta chains from one sample, sequenced in a study of cytomegalovirus exposure and HLA in healthy donors (dated by TCRdb to about 2017). Library preparation used the immunoSEQ multiplex PCR assay. TCRdb carries this immuneACCESS record with in-frame sequences only. Its versions omit some clonotypes, under half of them owing to an unresolved V gene in the studies checked, with the rest unexplained. The sample table lists roughly 120,000 clones, around nine tenths of them with a count of one. Nearly 6.5% of the sample comes from the top ten. The material sequenced was PBMCs. The origin of the receptors is a woman between 18 and 29 years old in good health and CMV-seropositive.

This chain joins TRBV9 and TRBJ1-4; D is unresolved. From germline, CDR1 is SGDLS and CDR2 YYNGEE. This CDR3 has 16 residues. This CDR3 reads CAASRQSLTINEKLFF. DNA for the CDR3: TGTGCTGCCTCTCGGCAATCCTTAACTATTAATGAAAAACTGTTTTTT. Looking up the rest from reference TRBV9 and TRBJ1-4 gives the full variable domain: DSGVTQTPKHLITATGQRVTLRCSPRSGDLSVYWYQQSLDQGLQFLIQYYNGEERAKGNILERFSAQQFPDLHSELNLSSLELGDSALYFCAASRQSLTINEKLFFGSGTQLSVL.

Only a few counts were recorded for this clone. The gene calls are TRBV11-3 and TRBJ2-1; D remains ambiguous. Germline loops: CDR1 SGHNT, CDR2 YENEEA. Trimming removed 7 bases from V and 7 bases from J, with 17 bases in between. The CDR3 has 14 amino acids. The CDR3 DNA reads as TGTGCCAGCAAAGCCAACGCAGGTGATAATGAGCAGTTCTTC. It codes for CASKANAGDNEQFF.

J is TRBJ2-3 and V is TRBV6-1, with unresolved D. Germline CDR1 MNHNS, CDR2 SASEGT. CDR3 size: 16 residues. Trimming left V 4 bases short and J 3 bases short, with 17 bases between. CDR3 residues: CASSGNSRPATDTQYF. The DNA for the CDR3 is TGTGCCAGCAGTGGAAATTCGAGGCCAGCTACAGATACGCAGTATTTT.

This clone was seen just once. V usage is TRBV30 and J usage is TRBJ2-1; D might be TRBD1 (6 bases). The CDR3 sequence is 14 residues long. V was clipped by 0 bases and J by 4 bases, with 10 bases between them. Germline V gives CDR1 GTSNPN, CDR2 SVGIG (reference sequence). This CDR3 reads CAWSVQGPYNEQFF. For the CDR3, the DNA is TGTGCCTGGAGTGTACAGGGCCCGTACAATGAGCAGTTCTTC.

This clone has a single count. The V and J genes are TRBV5-4 and TRBJ2-1; D is ambiguous. The germline V gene has CDR1 SGHNT and CDR2 YYREEE (reference sequence). The CDR3 is made up of 14 amino acids. With 0 bases removed from V and 2 bases from J, the gap between germline ends came to 6 bases. CDR3 nucleotide sequence: TGTGCCAGCAGCTTGGCACAGCCCTACAATGAGCAGTTCTTC. Its protein is CASSLAQPYNEQFF.

The chain recombines TRBV29-1 with TRBJ1-2; D is uncertain. Trimming left V 4 bases short and J 1 base short, with 10 bases between. The CDR3 spans 13 residues. From germline, CDR1 is SQVTM and CDR2 ANQGSEA. CDR3 in amino acids: CSVGNSVNYGYTF. DNA for the CDR3: TGCAGCGTTGGAAATTCGGTTAACTATGGCTACACCTTC.

The V gene is TRBV6-1, the J gene TRBJ2-7; 9 bases map to TRBD1. J lost 5 bases, V lost 6 bases, and 5 bases had no gene match. CDR1 MNHNS and CDR2 SASEGT come from the germline V gene. The CDR3 has 13 residues. This chain's CDR3 is CASRRTGVHEQYF. CDR3 nucleotides: TGTGCCAGCAGGCGGACAGGGGTTCACGAGCAGTACTTC.

The chain has TRBV29-1 and TRBJ1-3; 9 bases match TRBD1. V trimming: 6 bases; J trimming: 4 bases; junction bases outside the gene matches: 7. The CDR3 sequence is 14 residues long. From germline, CDR1 is SQVTM and CDR2 ANQGSEA. The CDR3 region has the DNA TGCAGCGTCCGAGGGACAGGGTGGGGAAACACCATATATTTT. The encoded protein is CSVRGTGWGNTIYF.

The rearrangement uses TRBV4-1 and TRBJ1-4; 10 nucleotides align to TRBD1. The V gene end was trimmed by 2 bases and the J gene end by 5 bases; junction bases not matched to a gene: 8. Germline V CDR1 and CDR2: MGHRA, YSYEKL. This CDR3 comprises 17 residues. The CDR3 region has the DNA TGCGCCAGCAGCCAACCTTTCCGGGACAGGGGCAATGAAAAACTGTTTTTT. Translated: CASSQPFRDRGNEKLFF.

The CDR3 is CASSSSVLQGVSEKLFF. CDR3 coding DNA: TGTGCCAGCAGCTCTTCAGTATTACAGGGGGTTAGTGAAAAACTGTTTTTT. V usage is TRBV5-5 and J usage is TRBJ1-4, with 8 nucleotides matching TRBD1. Germline loops: CDR1 SGHKS, CDR2 YYEKEE (reference sequence). J lost 7 bases, V lost 3 bases, and 14 bases had no gene match. The CDR3 runs 17 residues.

Details on this clone: An end of the junction does not agree with germline; a read error may underlie this. The chain is built from TRBV7-7 and TRBJ2-2; tentatively, D is TRBD1 or TRBD2 (5 bases each). Germline values: CDR1 SSHAT, CDR2 FNYEAQ (reference sequence). The CDR3 contains 17 residues. CDR3 protein: CASSLAPGRALTGELFF. The CDR3 region has the DNA TGTGCTAGCAGCTTAGCGCCAGGGCGCGCGCTCACCGGGGAGCTGTTTTTT.

The chain combines TRBV30 with TRBJ1-5; D is uncertain. With 0 bases removed from V and 1 base from J, the gap between germline ends came to 4 bases. From germline, CDR1 is GTSNPN and CDR2 SVGIG (reference sequence). The CDR3 is 13 residues long. The CDR3 region is CAWSVGSNQPQHF. The DNA of the CDR3 is TGTGCCTGGAGTGTCGGGAGCAATCAGCCCCAGCATTTT.

The chain recombines TRBV6-5 with TRBJ1-1; perhaps TRBD1 as D (5 bases). The V gene's germline CDR1 is MNHEY and CDR2 SVGAGI. The CDR3 runs to 12 residues. Between the trimmed V and J ends, which lost 1 base and 9 bases, there was a span of 9 bases. CDR3 in DNA: TGTGCCAGCAGTTACTGGGGGGGGAAAGCTTTCTTT. Translating gives CASSYWGGKAFF.

The chain links TRBV6-5 to TRBJ1-1, with a possible D match to TRBD1 (6 bases). Germline CDR1 is MNHEY and CDR2 is SVGAGI. Trimming took 6 bases from V and 8 from J, leaving 22 bases between them. The CDR3 totals 15 residues. This chain's CDR3 is CASRENRDLRREAFF. In DNA form, the CDR3 reads TGTGCCAGCAGGGAGAACAGGGACCTGAGGAGGGAAGCTTTCTTT.

The V call is TRBV30, the J call TRBJ1-1; D remains ambiguous. Per the germline V gene, CDR1 is GTSNPN and CDR2 is SVGIG (reference sequence). The V end was cut by 2 bases, the J end by 6 bases, with 7 bases between. This CDR3 is 11 amino acids long. The CDR3 sequence: CAWSSRSEAFF. CDR3 nucleotide sequence: TGTGCCTGGAGTTCTCGTTCTGAAGCTTTCTTT.

CDR3 sequence: CAYRGSGANVLTF. The CDR3 nucleotides read TGTGCCTACAGGGGTTCCGGGGCCAACGTCCTGACTTTC. V usage is TRBV2 and J usage is TRBJ2-6, with 7 bases matching TRBD1. CDR1 SNHLY and CDR2 FYNNEI come from the germline V gene. J gave up 4 bases and V 11 bases, and 5 bases lay outside the gene matches. The CDR3 is 13 residues long.

This clone showed up just once. The chain combines TRBV4-3 with TRBJ1-1, with D hard to call. Per germline, CDR1 LGHNA and CDR2 YSLEER. V lost 0 bases and J lost 5, with 10 bases in between. The CDR3 loop spans 14 amino acids. The CDR3 nucleotides are TGCGCCAGCAGCCAAGATTATCGGGGTACTGAAGCTTTCTTT. It yields the protein CASSQDYRGTEAFF.

This chain joins TRBV6-5 and TRBJ2-3, with 9 bases fitting TRBD2. The CDR3 runs 15 residues. Germline V CDR1 and CDR2: MNHEY, SVGAGI. The J segment lost 3 bases and the V segment lost 6 bases, leaving 7 bases of the junction unmatched. The CDR3 nucleotides read TGTGCCAGCAGGTCCGGGACTAGCCGAACAGATACGCAGTATTTT. The encoded protein is CASRSGTSRTDTQYF.

The chain combines TRBV4-2 with TRBJ2-6; D is perhaps TRBD1 (6 bases). The germline gives CDR1 LGHNA, CDR2 YNFKEQ. The V end was cut by 0 bases, the J end by 1 base, with 13 bases between. This CDR3 comprises 18 residues. For the CDR3, the DNA is TGTGCCAGCAGCCAAGAGGGGGCCCGGAGGTCTGGGGCCAACGTCCTGACTTTC. Residues: CASSQEGARRSGANVLTF.

This clone was counted a few times. The chain links TRBV5-1 to TRBJ1-1; 8 bases fit TRBD1. The germline CDR1 and CDR2 sequences are SGHRS and YFSETQ. The J segment lost 4 bases and the V segment lost 4 bases, leaving 6 bases of the junction unmatched. This CDR3 spans 14 amino acids. This chain's CDR3 is CASSVRGRRTEAFF. The CDR3 nucleotides are TGCGCCAGCAGCGTCAGGGGGCGGCGCACTGAAGCTTTCTTT.

The chain combines TRBV2 with TRBJ1-3; D not resolved. Trimming stripped 9 bases from V and 5 bases from J, with 5 bases between. CDR1 is SNHLY and CDR2 is FYNNEI in the germline V gene. There are 10 residues in the CDR3. The CDR3 DNA reads as TGTGCCAGTGGCCGAAACACCATATATTTT. Translating it yields CASGRNTIYF.

DNA of the CDR3: TGTGCCACCGGAGGGGAGAGATTGTACGAGCAGTACTTC. It yields the protein CATGGERLYEQYF. The chain employs TRBV19 and TRBJ2-7, with a weak D call TRBD2 (6 bases). The CDR3 sequence is 13 residues long. CDR1 is LNHDA, CDR2 SQIVND, per germline (reference sequence). Trimming pared 10 bases from V and 4 bases from J, leaving 17 bases between.

The chain uses TRBV19 and TRBJ2-5; 9 bases align to TRBD2. The CDR3 contains 14 residues. Losses at the gene ends were 6 bases for V and 3 bases for J; bases not matched to a gene: 5. Germline V gene lookup returns CDR1 LNHDA and CDR2 SQIVND (reference sequence). The CDR3 reads CASRATSGKETQYF. CDR3 sequence (DNA): TGTGCCAGTAGAGCGACTAGCGGAAAAGAGACCCAGTACTTC.

V and J are TRBV18 and TRBJ2-7; D gene ambiguous. The CDR3 contains 14 residues. Germline V gene lookup returns CDR1 KGHSH and CDR2 LQKENI. Trimming left V 3 bases short and J 4 bases short, with 13 bases between. Written as DNA, the CDR3 is TGTGCCAGCTCACCCCCCGGGTTACCTTACGAGCAGTACTTC. This translates into CASSPPGLPYEQYF.

The CDR3 coding sequence is TGTGCCAGCTCAGCCATTACAGGGGAACATAACTATGGCTACACCTTC. This codes for CASSAITGEHNYGYTF. V is TRBV18 and J is TRBJ1-2; 7 bases are a match to TRBD1. V lost 5 bases to trimming and J lost 1 base; unmatched junction nucleotides: 10. This CDR3 is built from 16 residues. Germline CDR1 and CDR2: KGHSH and LQKENI.

The V gene is TRBV4-1, the J gene TRBJ2-3; 7 nucleotides align to TRBD2. Germline lookup yields CDR1 MGHRA and CDR2 YSYEKL. V lost 5 bases to trimming and J lost 3 bases; unmatched junction nucleotides: 20. This CDR3 comprises 19 residues. The CDR3 is CASSWRIPGTTFGTDTQYF. CDR3 bases: TGCGCCAGCAGCTGGCGAATTCCCGGGACTACCTTTGGGACAGATACGCAGTATTTT.

The rearrangement links TRBV11-2 to TRBJ2-1, with D unresolved. The CDR3 spans 12 residues. Germline CDR1 reads SGHAT; CDR2 reads FQNNGV. V was shortened by 5 bases and J by 7 bases, with 9 bases between the two germline ends. The CDR3 protein is CASSRNRNEQFF. CDR3 in DNA: TGTGCCAGCAGCCGAAACAGAAATGAGCAGTTCTTC.

V gene TRBV28 combines with J gene TRBJ1-2, with D hard to call. The CDR3 contains 11 residues. Per germline, CDR1 MDHEN and CDR2 SYDVKM. The ends were cut back, 8 bases at V and 4 bases at J, with 8 bases in the middle. The CDR3 is CASGNTYGYTF. In nucleotides, the CDR3 is TGTGCCAGCGGCAACACCTATGGCTACACCTTC.